This entry concerns a single T cell receptor beta chain. Antigen: not known. Germline is not matched at one junction end, which may reflect a read error. Germline V lookup: CDR1 SNHLY, CDR2 FYNNEI. CDR3 length: 11 amino acids. Genomic DNA served as template for TCR beta VDJ and CDR3 profiling. TCRdb called the reads again in MiXCR, with one record for every CDR3 protein. The sample lists 120,000 or so distinct CDR3 sequences, approximately 50% occurring once. Patients who underwent sequencing had shown CD8+CD57+ cell expansion by flow cytometry. With no exception, the patients had severe acquired aplastic anemia. By the time of blood sampling, patients had still received no therapy. This record comes from a study of CD8+CD57+ T cells in acquired aplastic anemia. Study-level findings and limits: For CD8+ Simpson's diversity, patients and controls showed no significant difference. Some 29 shared CD8+ CDR3s appeared highly expressed within patients' immunodominant clones.

The V gene is TRBV2, the J gene TRBJ2-7; no firm D call. The clonotype originates from a human donor with aplastic anemia. Sequenced input: sorted CD4+, CD8+, or CD8+CD57+ T cells (not recorded which) from PBMCs. The CDR3 DNA follows: TGTGCCAGCGGTGACACTTACGAGCAGTACTTC. Translating it yields CASGDTYEQYF.